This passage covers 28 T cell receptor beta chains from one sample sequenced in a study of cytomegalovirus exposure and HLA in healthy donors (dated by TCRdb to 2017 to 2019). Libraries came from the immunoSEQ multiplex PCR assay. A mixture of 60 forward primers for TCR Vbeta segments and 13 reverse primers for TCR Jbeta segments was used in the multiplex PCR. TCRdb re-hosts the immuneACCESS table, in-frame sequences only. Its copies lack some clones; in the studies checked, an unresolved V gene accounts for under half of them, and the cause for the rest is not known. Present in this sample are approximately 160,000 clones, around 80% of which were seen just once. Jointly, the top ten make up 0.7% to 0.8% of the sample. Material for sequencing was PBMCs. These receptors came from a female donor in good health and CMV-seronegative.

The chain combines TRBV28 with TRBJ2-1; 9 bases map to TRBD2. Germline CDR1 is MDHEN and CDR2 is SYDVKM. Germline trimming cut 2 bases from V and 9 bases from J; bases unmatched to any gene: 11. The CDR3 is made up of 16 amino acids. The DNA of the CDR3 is TGTGCCAGCAGTTTAACGGGCGGGAGGGCCCCAGGTGAGCAGTTCTTC. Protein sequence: CASSLTGGRAPGEQFF.

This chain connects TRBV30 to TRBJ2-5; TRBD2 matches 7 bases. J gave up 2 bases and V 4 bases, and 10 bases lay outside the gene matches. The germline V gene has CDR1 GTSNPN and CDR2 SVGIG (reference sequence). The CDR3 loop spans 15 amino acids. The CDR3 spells CAWTHISGPQETQYF. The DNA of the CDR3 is TGTGCCTGGACTCATATTAGCGGGCCTCAAGAGACCCAGTACTTC. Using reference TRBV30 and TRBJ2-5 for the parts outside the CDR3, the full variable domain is SQTIHQWPATLVQPVGSPLSLECTVEGTSNPNLYWYRQAAGRGLQLLFYSVGIGQISSEVPQNLSASRPQDRQFILSSKKLLLSDSGFYLCAWTHISGPQETQYFGPGTRLLVL.

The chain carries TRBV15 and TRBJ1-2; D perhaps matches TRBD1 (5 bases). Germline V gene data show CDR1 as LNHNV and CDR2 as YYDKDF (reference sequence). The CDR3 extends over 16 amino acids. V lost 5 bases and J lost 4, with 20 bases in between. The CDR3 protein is CATSLVRALASYGYTF. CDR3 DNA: TGTGCCACCAGCCTAGTCAGGGCCTTGGCCAGCTATGGCTACACCTTC. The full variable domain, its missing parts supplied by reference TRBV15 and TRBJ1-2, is DAMVIQNPRYQVTQFGKPVTLSCSQTLNHNVMYWYQQKSSQAPKLLFHYYDKDFNNEADTPDNFQSRRPNTSFCFLDIRSPGLGDTAMYLCATSLVRALASYGYTFGSGTRLTVV.

This CDR3 reads CASSLTPDRVFAEAFF. Written as DNA, the CDR3 is TGCGCCAGCAGTCTCACCCCGGACAGAGTGTTCGCTGAAGCTTTCTTT. This chain connects TRBV5-1 to TRBJ1-1; D perhaps matches TRBD1 (6 bases). From germline, CDR1 is SGHRS and CDR2 YFSETQ. Trimming left V 5 bases short and J 6 bases short, with 23 bases between. The CDR3 runs to 16 residues.

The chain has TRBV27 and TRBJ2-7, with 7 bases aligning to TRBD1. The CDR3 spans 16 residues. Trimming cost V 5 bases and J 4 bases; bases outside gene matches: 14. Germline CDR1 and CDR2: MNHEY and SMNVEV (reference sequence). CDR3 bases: TGTGCCAGCAGTCCGCAGATGGGACAGAGATCTTACGAGCAGTACTTC. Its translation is CASSPQMGQRSYEQYF.

The CDR3 DNA reads as TGTGCCATCAGTGAGTCGCAGGGGGACGTCTACGAGCAGTACTTC. This sequence encodes CAISESQGDVYEQYF. The rearrangement joins TRBV10-3 to TRBJ2-7; TRBD1 agrees at 7 bases. V was pared by 0 bases and J by 3 bases, with 5 bases of the junction left unmatched. The CDR3 covers 15 residues. Germline V lookup: CDR1 ENHRY, CDR2 SYGVKD.

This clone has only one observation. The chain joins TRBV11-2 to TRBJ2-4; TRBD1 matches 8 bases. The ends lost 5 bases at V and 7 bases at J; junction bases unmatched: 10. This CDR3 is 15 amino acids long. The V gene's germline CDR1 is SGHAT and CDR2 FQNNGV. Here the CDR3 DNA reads TGTGCCAGCAGCCCAGACAGGGGCCTGATCAACATTCAGTACTTC. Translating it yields CASSPDRGLINIQYF. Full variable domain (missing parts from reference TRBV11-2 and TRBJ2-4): EAGVAQSPRYKIIEKRQSVAFWCNPISGHATLYWYQQILGQGPKLLIQFQNNGVVDDSQLPKDRFSAERLKGVDSTLKIQPAKLEDSAVYLCASSPDRGLINIQYFGAGTRLSVL.

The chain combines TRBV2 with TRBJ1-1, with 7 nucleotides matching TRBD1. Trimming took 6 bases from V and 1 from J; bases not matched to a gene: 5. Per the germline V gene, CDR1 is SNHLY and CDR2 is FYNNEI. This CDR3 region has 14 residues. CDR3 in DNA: TGTGCCAGCAGGGGGGACAGAAAGAACACTGAAGCTTTCTTT. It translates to CASRGDRKNTEAFF.

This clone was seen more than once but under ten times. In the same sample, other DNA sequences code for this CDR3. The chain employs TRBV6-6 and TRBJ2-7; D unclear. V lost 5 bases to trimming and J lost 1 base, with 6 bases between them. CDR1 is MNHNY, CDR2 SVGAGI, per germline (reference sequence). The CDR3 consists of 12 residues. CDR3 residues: CASSPQSYEQYF. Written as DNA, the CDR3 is TGTGCCAGCAGTCCCCAGTCCTACGAGCAGTACTTC.

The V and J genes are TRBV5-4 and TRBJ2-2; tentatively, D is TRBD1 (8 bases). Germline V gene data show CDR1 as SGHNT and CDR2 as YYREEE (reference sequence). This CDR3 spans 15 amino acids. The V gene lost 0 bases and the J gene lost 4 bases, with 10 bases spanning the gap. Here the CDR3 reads CASSLDRGGTGELFF. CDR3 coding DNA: TGTGCCAGCAGCTTGGACAGGGGGGGCACCGGGGAGCTGTTTTTT.

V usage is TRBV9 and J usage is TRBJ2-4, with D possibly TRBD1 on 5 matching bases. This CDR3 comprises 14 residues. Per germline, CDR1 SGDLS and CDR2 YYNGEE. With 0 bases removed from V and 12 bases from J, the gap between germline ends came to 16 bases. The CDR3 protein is CASSVARVDSSQYF. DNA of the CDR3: TGTGCCAGCAGCGTAGCCAGGGTGGATAGCAGTCAGTACTTC.

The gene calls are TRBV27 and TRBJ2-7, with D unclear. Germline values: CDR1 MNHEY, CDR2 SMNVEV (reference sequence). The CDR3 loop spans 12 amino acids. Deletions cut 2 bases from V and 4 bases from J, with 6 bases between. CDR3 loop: CASSLNKYEQYF. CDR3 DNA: TGTGCCAGCAGTTTAAACAAGTACGAGCAGTACTTC.

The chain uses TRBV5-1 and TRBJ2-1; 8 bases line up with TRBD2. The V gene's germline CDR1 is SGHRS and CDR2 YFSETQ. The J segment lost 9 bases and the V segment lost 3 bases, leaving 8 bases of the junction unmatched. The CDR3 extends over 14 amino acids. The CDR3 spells CASSYERGIGEQFF. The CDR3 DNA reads TGCGCCAGCAGCTACGAGCGGGGGATCGGTGAGCAGTTCTTC.

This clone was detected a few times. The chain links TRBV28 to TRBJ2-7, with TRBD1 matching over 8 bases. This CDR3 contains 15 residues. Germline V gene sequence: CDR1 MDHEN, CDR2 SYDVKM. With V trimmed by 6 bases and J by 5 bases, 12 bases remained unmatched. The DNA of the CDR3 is TGTGCCAGCAGCCCGAGCGGACAGGGTGAAAACGAGCAGTACTTC. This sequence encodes CASSPSGQGENEQYF.

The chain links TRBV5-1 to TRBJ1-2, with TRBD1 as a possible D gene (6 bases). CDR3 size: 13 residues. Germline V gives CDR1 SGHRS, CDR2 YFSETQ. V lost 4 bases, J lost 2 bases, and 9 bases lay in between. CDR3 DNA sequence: TGCGCCAGCAGCCAGGACAGCAACTATGGCTACACCTTC. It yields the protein CASSQDSNYGYTF.

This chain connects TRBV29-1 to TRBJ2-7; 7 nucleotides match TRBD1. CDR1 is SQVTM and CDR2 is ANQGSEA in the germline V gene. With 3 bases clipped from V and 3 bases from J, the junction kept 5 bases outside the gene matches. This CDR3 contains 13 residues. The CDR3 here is CSVEGDSFYEQYF. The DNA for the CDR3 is TGCAGCGTTGAGGGGGACAGCTTCTACGAGCAGTACTTC.

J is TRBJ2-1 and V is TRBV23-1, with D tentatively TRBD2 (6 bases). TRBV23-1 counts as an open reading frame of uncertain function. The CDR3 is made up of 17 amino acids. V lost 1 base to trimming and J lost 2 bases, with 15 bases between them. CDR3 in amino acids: CASSQCGVGDTYNEQFF. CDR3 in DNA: TGCGCCAGCAGTCAATGCGGGGTCGGGGATACCTACAATGAGCAGTTCTTC.

CDR3 DNA: TGTGCCACCAGCAGAGGTGTAGCTAGCGGTCGCACAGATACGCAGTATTTT. It yields the protein CATSRGVASGRTDTQYF. The rearrangement uses TRBV15 and TRBJ2-3; TRBD2 agrees at 7 bases. Trimming cost V 1 base and J 1 base; bases outside gene matches: 8. CDR1 is LNHNV, CDR2 YYDKDF, per germline (reference sequence). CDR3 size: 17 residues. Supplemented by reference TRBV15 and TRBJ2-3, the full variable domain reads DAMVIQNPRYQVTQFGKPVTLSCSQTLNHNVMYWYQQKSSQAPKLLFHYYDKDFNNEADTPDNFQSRRPNTSFCFLDIRSPGLGDTAMYLCATSRGVASGRTDTQYFGPGTRLTVL.

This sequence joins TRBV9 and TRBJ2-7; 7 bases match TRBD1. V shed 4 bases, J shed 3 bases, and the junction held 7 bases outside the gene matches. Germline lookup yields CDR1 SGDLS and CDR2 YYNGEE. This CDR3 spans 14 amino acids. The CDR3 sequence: CASSYRDRYYEQYF. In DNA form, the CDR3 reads TGTGCCAGCAGCTATCGGGACAGATACTACGAGCAGTACTTC.

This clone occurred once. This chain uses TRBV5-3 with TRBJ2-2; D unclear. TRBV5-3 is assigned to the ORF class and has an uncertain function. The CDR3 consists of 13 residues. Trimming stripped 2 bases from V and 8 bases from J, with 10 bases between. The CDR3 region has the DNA TGTGCCAGAAGCTTTATTCTTAGAGGGGAGCTGTTTTTT. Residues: CARSFILRGELFF.

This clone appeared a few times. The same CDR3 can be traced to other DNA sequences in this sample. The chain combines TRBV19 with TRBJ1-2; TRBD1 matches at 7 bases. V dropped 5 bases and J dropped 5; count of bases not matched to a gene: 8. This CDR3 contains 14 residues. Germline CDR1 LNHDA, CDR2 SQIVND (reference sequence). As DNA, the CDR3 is TGTGCCAGTAGTTGGCAGGGGGAACGGTATGGCTACACCTTC. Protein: CASSWQGERYGYTF.

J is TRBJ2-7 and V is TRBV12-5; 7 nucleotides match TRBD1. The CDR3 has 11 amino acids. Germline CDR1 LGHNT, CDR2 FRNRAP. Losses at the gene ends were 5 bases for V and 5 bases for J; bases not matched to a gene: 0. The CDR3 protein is CASGTGDEQYF. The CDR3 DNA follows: TGTGCTAGTGGTACAGGGGACGAGCAGTACTTC.

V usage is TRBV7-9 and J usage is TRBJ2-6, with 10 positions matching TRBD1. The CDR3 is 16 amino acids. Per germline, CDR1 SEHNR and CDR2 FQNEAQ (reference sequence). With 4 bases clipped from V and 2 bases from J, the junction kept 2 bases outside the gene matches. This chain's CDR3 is CASSSGTGAGANVLTF. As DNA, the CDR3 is TGTGCCAGCAGCTCCGGGACAGGGGCTGGGGCCAACGTCCTGACTTTC.

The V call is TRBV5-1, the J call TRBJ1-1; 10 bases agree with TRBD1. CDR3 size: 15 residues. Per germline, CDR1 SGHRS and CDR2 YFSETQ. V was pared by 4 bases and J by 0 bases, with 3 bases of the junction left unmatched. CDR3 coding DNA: TGCGCCAGCAGCCCGGGACAGGGGATGAACACTGAAGCTTTCTTT. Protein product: CASSPGQGMNTEAFF.

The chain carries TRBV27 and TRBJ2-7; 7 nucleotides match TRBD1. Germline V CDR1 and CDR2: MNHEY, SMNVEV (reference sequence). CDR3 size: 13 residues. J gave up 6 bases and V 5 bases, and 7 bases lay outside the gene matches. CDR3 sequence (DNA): TGTGCCAGCAGTCAAACAGGGGAGTTCGAGCAGTACTTC. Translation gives CASSQTGEFEQYF.

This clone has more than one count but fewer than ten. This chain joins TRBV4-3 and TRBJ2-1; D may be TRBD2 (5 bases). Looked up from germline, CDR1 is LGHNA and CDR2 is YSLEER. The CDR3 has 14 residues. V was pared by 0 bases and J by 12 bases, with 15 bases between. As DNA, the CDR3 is TGCGCCAGCAGCCAAGATATAACGGGAATGGGGCAGTTCTTC. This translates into CASSQDITGMGQFF.

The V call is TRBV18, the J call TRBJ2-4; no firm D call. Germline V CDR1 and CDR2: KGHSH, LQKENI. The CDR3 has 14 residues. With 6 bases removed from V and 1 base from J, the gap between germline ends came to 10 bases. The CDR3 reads CASSPTEAKNIQYF. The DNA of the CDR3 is TGTGCCAGCTCCCCGACGGAGGCCAAAAACATTCAGTACTTC.

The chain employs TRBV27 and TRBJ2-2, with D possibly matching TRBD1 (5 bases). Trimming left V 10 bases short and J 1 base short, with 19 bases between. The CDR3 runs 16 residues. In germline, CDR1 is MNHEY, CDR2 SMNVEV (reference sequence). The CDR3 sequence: CATSRVAGWNTGELFF. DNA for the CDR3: TGTGCCACCAGCCGTGTCGCAGGGTGGAACACCGGGGAGCTGTTTTTT.